The rows below give T cell receptor beta chains drawn from one sample of a study of shared clonotypes between healthy human individuals. Assay used: immunoSEQ multiplex PCR; TCRdb lists only in-frame clones, some missing. The sample carries millions of clones, 93% recorded once. The sample was naive CD8+ T cells from PBMCs. These receptors came from a young man in good health. Some clones in this sample may be carry-over from other donors' samples. Both conserved end residues are part of each CDR3. The D gene is left open where the match is weak. Only part of the rows carry a size: once, few, many, or a class if the clone is expanded.

j_call d_call v_call clone_size cdr3_aa cdr3_nt
TRBJ2-1 TRBD2 TRBV7-9 NA CASIAGGRANEQFF TGTGCCAGTATAGCGGGAGGGCGCGCCAATGAGCAGTTCTTC
TRBJ2-5 NA TRBV5-6 NA CASSLEAKSGTQYF TGTGCCAGCAGCTTGGAGGCAAAAAGCGGGACCCAGTACTTC
TRBJ2-2 TRBD1 TRBV7-9 NA CASSSPGATGDTGELFF TGTGCCAGCAGCTCCCCCGGGGCGACAGGGGACACCGGGGAGCTGTTTTTT
TRBJ2-1 TRBD2 TRBV27 once CASRWTSGSYNEQFF TGTGCCAGCAGATGGACTAGCGGGAGCTACAATGAGCAGTTCTTC
TRBJ2-5 NA TRBV29-1 NA CSVEDRRGRETQYF TGCAGCGTTGAAGATCGGAGGGGTAGGGAGACCCAGTACTTC
TRBJ2-7 TRBD1 TRBV2 once CASSEAFGGTGFSYEQYF TGTGCCAGCAGTGAAGCCTTTGGGGGGACAGGGTTCAGCTACGAGCAGTACTTC
TRBJ2-2 TRBD1 TRBV4-1 NA CASSQDRRNTGELFF TGCGCCAGCAGCCAGGACAGGAGGAACACCGGGGAGCTGTTTTTT
TRBJ2-7 TRBD2 TRBV7-2 NA CASSLGTSDPHEQYF TGTGCCAGCAGCTTAGGGACTAGCGACCCACACGAGCAGTACTTC
TRBJ1-1 TRBD1 TRBV6-1 few CASSELRQGVLNTEAFF TGTGCCAGCAGTGAATTACGCCAGGGGGTCTTAAACACTGAAGCTTTCTTT
TRBJ2-7 NA TRBV28 NA CASSLNESYEQYF TGTGCCAGCAGTTTAAACGAGTCTTACGAGCAGTACTTC
TRBJ1-3 TRBD1 TRBV4-1 NA CASSQGERTGIYSGNTIYF TGCGCCAGCAGCCAAGGCGAAAGGACAGGGATTTACTCTGGAAACACCATATATTTT
TRBJ2-7 NA TRBV30 NA CAWCPQGGIYEQYF TGTGCCTGGTGTCCCCAGGGGGGAATCTACGAGCAGTACTTC
TRBJ1-2 NA TRBV19 NA CASSITPSVRLDGYTF TGTGCCAGTAGTATAACCCCCAGCGTGCGGTTGGATGGCTACACCTTC
TRBJ2-1 NA TRBV5-4 NA CASSLSAGLISAYNEQFF TGTGCCAGCAGCTTGAGTGCGGGACTTATATCCGCTTACAATGAGCAGTTCTTC
TRBJ2-1 NA TRBV9 NA CASSVASEGRDNEQFF TGTGCCAGCAGCGTAGCGTCGGAGGGGCGTGACAATGAGCAGTTCTTC
TRBJ2-1 TRBD2 TRBV6-5 NA CASSYPREGSYNEQFF TGTGCCAGCAGTTATCCCCGGGAGGGATCCTACAATGAGCAGTTCTTC
TRBJ1-2 NA TRBV6-1 NA CASSETRGNYGYTF TGTGCCAGCAGTGAAACGCGGGGAAACTATGGCTACACCTTC
TRBJ2-2 NA TRBV9 NA CASSDPGAKGELFF TGTGCCAGCAGCGACCCAGGGGCAAAAGGGGAGCTGTTTTTT
TRBJ1-2 NA TRBV27 NA CASSSGASYGYTF TGTGCCAGCAGTTCCGGGGCTTCATATGGCTACACCTTC
TRBJ2-7 NA TRBV19 NA CASSGGWHEQYF TGTGCCAGTAGTGGAGGGTGGCACGAGCAGTACTTC
TRBJ2-2 NA TRBV4-1 NA CASSQAVVLASGGELFF TGCGCCAGCAGCCAAGCCGTGGTATTAGCGTCAGGCGGGGAGCTGTTTTTT
TRBJ1-1 NA TRBV2 NA CASSEVQGMNTEAFF TGTGCCAGCAGTGAGGTCCAGGGGATGAACACTGAAGCTTTCTTT
TRBJ2-7 NA TRBV9 NA CASSAGGAGGSYEQYF TGTGCCAGCAGCGCCGGCGGGGCAGGGGGATCCTACGAGCAGTACTTC
TRBJ2-7 TRBD2 TRBV11-2 NA CASSSQGTSGVYEQYF TGTGCCAGCAGCTCCCAGGGGACTAGCGGGGTGTACGAGCAGTACTTC
TRBJ2-2 TRBD2 TRBV6-5 NA CASSLAGGTGELFF TGTGCCAGCAGTCTAGCGGGAGGGACCGGGGAGCTGTTTTTT